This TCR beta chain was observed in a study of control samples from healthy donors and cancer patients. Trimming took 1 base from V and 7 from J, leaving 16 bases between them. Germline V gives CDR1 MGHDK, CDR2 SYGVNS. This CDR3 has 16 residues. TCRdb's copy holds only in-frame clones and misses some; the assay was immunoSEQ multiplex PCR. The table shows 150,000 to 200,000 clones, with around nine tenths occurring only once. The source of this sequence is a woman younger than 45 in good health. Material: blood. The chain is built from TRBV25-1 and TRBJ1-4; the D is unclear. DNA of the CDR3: TGTGCCAGCAGTGAATCGAATCGAGGGCCGGGTGAAAAACTGTTTTTT. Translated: CASSESNRGPGEKLFF.